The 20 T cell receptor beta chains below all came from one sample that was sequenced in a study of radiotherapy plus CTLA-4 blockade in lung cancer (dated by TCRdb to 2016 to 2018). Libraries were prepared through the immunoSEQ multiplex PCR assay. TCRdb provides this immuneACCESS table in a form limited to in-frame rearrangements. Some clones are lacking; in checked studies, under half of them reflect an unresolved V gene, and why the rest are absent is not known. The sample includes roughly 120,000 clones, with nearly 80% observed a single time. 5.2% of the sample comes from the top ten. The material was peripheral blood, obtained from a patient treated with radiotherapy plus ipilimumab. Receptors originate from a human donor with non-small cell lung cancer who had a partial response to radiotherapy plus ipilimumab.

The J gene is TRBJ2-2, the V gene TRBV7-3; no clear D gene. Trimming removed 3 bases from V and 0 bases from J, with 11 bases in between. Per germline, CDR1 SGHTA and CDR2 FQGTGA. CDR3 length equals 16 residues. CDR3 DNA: TGTGCCAGCAGCTTTTCTCCGACACCGAACACCGGGGAGCTGTTTTTT. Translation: CASSFSPTPNTGELFF.

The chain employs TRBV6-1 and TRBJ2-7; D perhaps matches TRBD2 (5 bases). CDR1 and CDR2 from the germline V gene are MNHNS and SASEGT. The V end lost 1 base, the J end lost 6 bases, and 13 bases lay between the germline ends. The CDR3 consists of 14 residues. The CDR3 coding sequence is TGTGCCAGCAGTGAAGGGGGAGTCATGCGCGAGCAGTACGTC. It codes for CASSEGGVMREQYV.

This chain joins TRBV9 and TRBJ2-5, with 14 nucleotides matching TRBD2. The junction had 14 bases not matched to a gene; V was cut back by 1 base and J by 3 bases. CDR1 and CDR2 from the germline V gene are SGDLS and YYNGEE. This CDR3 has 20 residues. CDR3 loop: CASSVTPGTSGSTMEETQYF. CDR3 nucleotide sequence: TGTGCCAGCAGCGTAACCCCCGGGACTAGCGGGAGTACGATGGAAGAGACCCAGTACTTC.

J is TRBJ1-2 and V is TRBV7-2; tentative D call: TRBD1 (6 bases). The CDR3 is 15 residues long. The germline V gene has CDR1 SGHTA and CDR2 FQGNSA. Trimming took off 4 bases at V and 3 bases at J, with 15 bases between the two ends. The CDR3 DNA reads TGTGCCAGCAGCTACCCCCCAGGGGCAGACTATGGCTACACCTTC. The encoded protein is CASSYPPGADYGYTF.

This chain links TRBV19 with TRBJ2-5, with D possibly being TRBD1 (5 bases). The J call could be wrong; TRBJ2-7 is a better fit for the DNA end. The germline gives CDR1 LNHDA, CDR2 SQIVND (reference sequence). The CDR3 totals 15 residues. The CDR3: CASNGAATEGYEQYF. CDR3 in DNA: TGTGCCAGTAATGGGGCGGCCACGGAAGGCTACGAGCAGTACTTC.

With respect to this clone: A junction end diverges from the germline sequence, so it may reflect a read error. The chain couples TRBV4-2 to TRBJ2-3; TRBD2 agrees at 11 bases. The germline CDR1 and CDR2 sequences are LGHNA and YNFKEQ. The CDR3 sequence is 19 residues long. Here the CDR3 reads CASSQDIAGGPVGTDTRYF. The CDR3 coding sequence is TGTGCCAGCAGCCAAGATATAGCGGGAGGGCCCGTTGGAACAGATACGCGGTATTTT.

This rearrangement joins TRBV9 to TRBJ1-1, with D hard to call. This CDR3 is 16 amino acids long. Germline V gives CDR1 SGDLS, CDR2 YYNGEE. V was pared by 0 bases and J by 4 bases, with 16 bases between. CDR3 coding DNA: TGTGCCAGCAGCGTAGTCGGCGGGGAAGGCGTCACTGAAGCTTTCTTT. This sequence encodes CASSVVGGEGVTEAFF. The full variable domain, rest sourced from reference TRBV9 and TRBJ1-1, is DSGVTQTPKHLITATGQRVTLRCSPRSGDLSVYWYQQSLDQGLQFLIQYYNGEERAKGNILERFSAQQFPDLHSELNLSSLELGDSALYFCASSVVGGEGVTEAFFGQGTRLTVV.

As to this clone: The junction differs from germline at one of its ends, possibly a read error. The CDR3 sequence is CASSDRGSDQPQHF. Written as DNA, the CDR3 is TGTGCCAGTTCAGACAGGGGTAGCGATCAGCCCCAGCATTTT. The chain couples TRBV19 to TRBJ1-5; 8 bases fit TRBD1. The CDR3 has 14 residues. The germline V gene has CDR1 LNHDA and CDR2 SQIVND (reference sequence). The full variable domain, in which reference TRBV19 and TRBJ1-5 provide the parts outside the CDR3, is DGGITQSPKYLFRKEGQNVTLSCEQNLNHDAMYWYRQDPGQGLRLIYYSQIVNDFQKGDIAEGYSVSREKKESFPLTVTSAQKNPTAFYLCASSDRGSDQPQHFGDGTRLSIL.

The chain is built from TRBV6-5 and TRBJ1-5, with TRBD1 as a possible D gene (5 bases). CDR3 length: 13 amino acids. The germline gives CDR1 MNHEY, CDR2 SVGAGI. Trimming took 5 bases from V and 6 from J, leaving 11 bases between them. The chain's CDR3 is CASSEQGGQPQHF. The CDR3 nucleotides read TGTGCCAGCAGTGAGCAGGGTGGTCAGCCCCAGCATTTT.

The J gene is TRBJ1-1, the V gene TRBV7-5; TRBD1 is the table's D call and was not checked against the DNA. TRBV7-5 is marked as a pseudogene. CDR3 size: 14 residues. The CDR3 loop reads CVRSSFSGGTEAFF. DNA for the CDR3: TGTGTCAGAAGCTCCTTTTCAGGGGGCACTGAAGCTTTCTTT.

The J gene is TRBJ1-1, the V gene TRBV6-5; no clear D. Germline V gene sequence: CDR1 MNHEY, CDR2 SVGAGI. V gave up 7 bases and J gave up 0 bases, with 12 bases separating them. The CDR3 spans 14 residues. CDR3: CASNLGTLNTEAFF. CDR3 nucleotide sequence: TGTGCCAGCAATCTGGGCACATTGAACACTGAAGCTTTCTTT.

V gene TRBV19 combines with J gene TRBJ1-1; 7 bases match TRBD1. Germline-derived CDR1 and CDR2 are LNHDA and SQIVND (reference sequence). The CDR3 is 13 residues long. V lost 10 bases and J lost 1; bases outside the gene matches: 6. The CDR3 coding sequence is TGTGCCACCAAGACAGGGAGGAACACTGAAGCTTTCTTT. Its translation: CATKTGRNTEAFF.

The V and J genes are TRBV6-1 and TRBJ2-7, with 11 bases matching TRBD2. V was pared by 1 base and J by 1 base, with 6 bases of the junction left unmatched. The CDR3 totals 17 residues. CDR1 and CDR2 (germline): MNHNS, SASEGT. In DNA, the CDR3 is TGTGCCAGCAGTGAAGGACTAGCGGGGCCTACATCCTACGAGCAGTACTTC. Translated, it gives CASSEGLAGPTSYEQYF.

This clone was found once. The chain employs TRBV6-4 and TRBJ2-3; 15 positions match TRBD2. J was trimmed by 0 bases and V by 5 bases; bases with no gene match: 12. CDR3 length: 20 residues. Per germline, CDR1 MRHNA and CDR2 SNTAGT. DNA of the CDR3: TGTGCCAGCAGTCCCGGACTAGCGGGAGGGTCTGCATCTAGCACAGATACGCAGTATTTT. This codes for CASSPGLAGGSASSTDTQYF.

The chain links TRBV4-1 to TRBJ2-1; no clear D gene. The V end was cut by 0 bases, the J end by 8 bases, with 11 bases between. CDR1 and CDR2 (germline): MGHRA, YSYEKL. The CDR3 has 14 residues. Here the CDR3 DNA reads TGCGCCAGCAGCCAAGATGCGGCTTACGATGAGCAGTTCTTC. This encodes CASSQDAAYDEQFF.

The CDR3 is CASSLDRESPLHF. The CDR3 nucleotides are TGTGCCAGCAGTTTGGACAGGGAGTCACCCCTCCACTTT. V gene TRBV28 combines with J gene TRBJ1-6; 8 positions agree with TRBD1. The CDR3 extends over 13 amino acids. Trimming cost V 3 bases and J 10 bases; bases outside gene matches: 2. Germline CDR1 is MDHEN and CDR2 is SYDVKM.

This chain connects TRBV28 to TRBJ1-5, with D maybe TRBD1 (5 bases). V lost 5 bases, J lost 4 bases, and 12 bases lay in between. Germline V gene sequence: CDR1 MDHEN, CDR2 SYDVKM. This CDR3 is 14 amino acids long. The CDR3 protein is CASSRAGGNQPQHF. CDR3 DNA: TGTGCCAGCAGTCGGGCGGGGGGGAATCAGCCCCAGCATTTT.

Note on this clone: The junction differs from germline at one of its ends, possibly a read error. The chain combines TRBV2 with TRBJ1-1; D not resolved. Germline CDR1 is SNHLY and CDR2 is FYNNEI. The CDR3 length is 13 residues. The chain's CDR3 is CASSEGLNTEAFF. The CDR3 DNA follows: TGTGCCAGCAGCGAAGGGCTGAACACTGAAGCTTTCTTT.

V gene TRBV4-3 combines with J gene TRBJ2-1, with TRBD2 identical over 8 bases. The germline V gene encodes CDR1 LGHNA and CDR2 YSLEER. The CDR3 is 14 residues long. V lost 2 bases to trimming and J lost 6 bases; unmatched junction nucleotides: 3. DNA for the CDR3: TGCGCCAGCAGCCAAACTAGCGGTAGCAATGAGCAGTTCTTC. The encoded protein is CASSQTSGSNEQFF.

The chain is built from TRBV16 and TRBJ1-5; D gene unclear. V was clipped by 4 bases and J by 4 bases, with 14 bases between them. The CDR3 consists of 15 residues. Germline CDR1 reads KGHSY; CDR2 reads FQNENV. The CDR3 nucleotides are TGTGCCAGCAGCCCGGCCCCGGGAGGGAATCAGCCCCAGCATTTT. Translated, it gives CASSPAPGGNQPQHF. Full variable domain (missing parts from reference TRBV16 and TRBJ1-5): GEEVAQTPKHLVRGEGQKAKLYCAPIKGHSYVFWYQQVLKNEFKFLISFQNENVFDETGMPKERFSAKCLPNSPCSLEIQATKLEDSAVYFCASSPAPGGNQPQHFGDGTRLSIL.